Listed here are 2 T cell receptor beta chains from one sample, sequenced in a study of cytomegalovirus exposure and HLA in healthy donors (dated by TCRdb to 2016 to 2017). The library relied on the immunoSEQ multiplex PCR assay. For the multiplex PCR, a mixture combining 60 forward primers for TCR Vbeta segments and 13 reverse primers for TCR Jbeta segments was used. What TCRdb holds here is the immuneACCESS table cut down to in-frame rearrangements. Part of the clones is not present; checked against another copy, under half of the missing clones reflect an unresolved V gene, and the others are unexplained. The sample table contains 50,000 to 65,000 clones; only one count was recorded for roughly 75% of them. The ten most abundant clones make up approximately 24% of the sample. The sample taken for sequencing was PBMCs. The receptors were sampled from a woman aged 40 to 50 in good health and CMV-seropositive.

The chain is built from TRBV7-2 and TRBJ2-1; 10 positions agree with TRBD2. Germline V gene sequence: CDR1 SGHTA, CDR2 FQGNSA. V was clipped by 11 bases and J by 3 bases; unmatched bases: 10. The CDR3 is made up of 15 amino acids. The CDR3 DNA reads as TGTGCCTCCACCCTAGCGGGGGCCAACTACAATGAGCAGTTCTTC. Protein sequence: CASTLAGANYNEQFF.

The rearrangement uses TRBV5-5 and TRBJ2-2; 11 nucleotides line up with TRBD1. V lost 4 bases and J lost 7; bases outside the gene matches: 6. Germline CDR1 is SGHKS and CDR2 is YYEKEE (reference sequence). The CDR3 totals 15 residues. The CDR3 is CASSSRDRGVGELFF. CDR3 DNA sequence: TGTGCCAGCAGCAGCCGGGACAGGGGGGTCGGGGAGCTGTTTTTT.